A selection of T cell receptor beta chains follows, all from one sample in a study of blood T cell repertoires in COVID-19. Clones were sequenced by immunoSEQ multiplex PCR, and TCRdb holds only the in-frame ones, with some missing. Here the sample spans about 62,000 clones, 85% to 90% being singletons. Material: peripheral blood. These TCRs come from a woman aged 55-75 years with COVID-19, enrolled during active disease. CDR3s include the opening cysteine and the closing phenylalanine or tryptophan. The D gene is left open where the match is weak. The listing skips clone size in some rows; elsewhere it reads once, few, many or a size class.

cdr3_length: 13
clone_size: NA
j_call: TRBJ1-5
v_call: TRBV2
d_call: NA
cdr3_aa: CASSDQANQPQHF
cdr3_nt: TGTGCCAGCAGTGACCAGGCGAATCAGCCCCAGCATTTT

cdr3_length: 15
clone_size: NA
j_call: TRBJ1-5
v_call: TRBV7-2
d_call: NA
cdr3_aa: CASSPRPGGNQPQHF
cdr3_nt: TGTGCCAGCAGCCCCCGGCCGGGTGGTAATCAGCCCCAGCATTTT

cdr3_length: 17
clone_size: NA
j_call: TRBJ1-2
v_call: TRBV28
d_call: TRBD1
cdr3_aa: CASSLLRDRVTNYGYTF
cdr3_nt: TGTGCCAGCAGTCTATTGAGGGACAGGGTCACTAACTATGGCTACACCTTC

cdr3_length: 11
clone_size: NA
j_call: TRBJ1-2
v_call: TRBV20-1
d_call: NA
cdr3_aa: CSARSRVGYTF
cdr3_nt: TGCAGTGCTAGATCCCGGGTGGGCTACACCTTC

cdr3_length: 15
clone_size: few
j_call: TRBJ2-7
v_call: TRBV28
d_call: TRBD1
cdr3_aa: CASSETGAFLSEQYF
cdr3_nt: TGTGCCAGCAGTGAGACAGGGGCCTTTCTGAGCGAGCAGTACTTC

cdr3_length: 15
clone_size: NA
j_call: TRBJ2-2
v_call: TRBV28
d_call: TRBD2
cdr3_aa: CASSSREEGTGELFF
cdr3_nt: TGTGCCAGCAGTTCCCGGGAGGAGGGGACCGGGGAGCTGTTTTTT

cdr3_length: 14
clone_size: NA
j_call: TRBJ2-3
v_call: TRBV9
d_call: NA
cdr3_aa: CASSALGPTDTQYF
cdr3_nt: TGTGCCAGCAGCGCCTTGGGCCCCACAGATACGCAGTATTTT

cdr3_length: 16
clone_size: NA
j_call: TRBJ2-3
v_call: TRBV5-1
d_call: TRBD1
cdr3_aa: CASSGRQGLGTDTQYF
cdr3_nt: TGCGCCAGCAGCGGAAGACAGGGGTTAGGGACAGATACGCAGTATTTT

cdr3_length: 15
clone_size: NA
j_call: TRBJ1-2
v_call: TRBV11-2
d_call: TRBD1
cdr3_aa: CASSLQGQGADGYTF
cdr3_nt: TGTGCCAGCAGCCTCCAGGGACAGGGGGCTGACGGCTACACCTTC

cdr3_length: 15
clone_size: NA
j_call: TRBJ1-3
v_call: TRBV7-2
d_call: TRBD1
cdr3_aa: CASSLGPGGGNTIYF
cdr3_nt: TGTGCCAGCAGCTTAGGGCCAGGGGGCGGAAACACCATATATTTT

cdr3_length: 16
clone_size: few
j_call: TRBJ1-5
v_call: TRBV6-2/TRBV6-3
d_call: TRBD1
cdr3_aa: CASSLTGTGVNQPQHF
cdr3_nt: TGTGCCAGCAGTCTGACTGGGACAGGGGTAAATCAGCCCCAGCATTTT

cdr3_length: 12
clone_size: NA
j_call: TRBJ2-2
v_call: TRBV30
d_call: NA
cdr3_aa: CAWSWGAGELFF
cdr3_nt: TGTGCCTGGAGTTGGGGGGCCGGGGAGCTGTTTTTT

cdr3_length: 17
clone_size: NA
j_call: TRBJ2-2
v_call: TRBV6-1
d_call: NA
cdr3_aa: CASSEVQGLPFTGELFF
cdr3_nt: TGTGCCAGCAGTGAAGTTCAGGGACTCCCATTCACCGGGGAGCTGTTTTTT

cdr3_length: 15
clone_size: NA
j_call: TRBJ2-1
v_call: TRBV7-8
d_call: TRBD2
cdr3_aa: CASSLRSGSYNEQFF
cdr3_nt: TGTGCCAGCAGCTTACGGAGCGGGAGTTACAATGAGCAGTTCTTC

cdr3_length: 12
clone_size: NA
j_call: TRBJ1-5
v_call: TRBV2
d_call: TRBD1
cdr3_aa: CASTGGGQPQHF
cdr3_nt: TGTGCCAGCACAGGGGGCGGACAGCCCCAGCATTTT

cdr3_length: 15
clone_size: NA
j_call: TRBJ2-7
v_call: TRBV28
d_call: TRBD2
cdr3_aa: CASSSPGLGAYEQYF
cdr3_nt: TGTGCCAGCAGTTCACCGGGACTAGGCGCCTACGAGCAGTACTTC

cdr3_length: 13
clone_size: NA
j_call: TRBJ2-7
v_call: TRBV2
d_call: NA
cdr3_aa: CASSEGPPYEQYF
cdr3_nt: TGTGCCAGCAGTGAGGGGCCACCCTACGAGCAGTACTTC

cdr3_length: 12
clone_size: NA
j_call: TRBJ2-5
v_call: TRBV6-5
d_call: TRBD2
cdr3_aa: CASVKPGGTQYF
cdr3_nt: TGTGCCAGCGTAAAGCCGGGAGGGACCCAGTACTTC

cdr3_length: 14
clone_size: NA
j_call: TRBJ2-1
v_call: TRBV29-1
d_call: TRBD2
cdr3_aa: CSVLIAGEGNEQFF
cdr3_nt: TGCAGCGTCTTGATAGCGGGAGAGGGAAATGAGCAGTTCTTC

cdr3_length: 13
clone_size: NA
j_call: TRBJ1-1
v_call: TRBV12-3/TRBV12-4
d_call: TRBD1
cdr3_aa: CASSWGQSTEAFF
cdr3_nt: TGTGCCAGCAGCTGGGGACAGTCGACTGAAGCTTTCTTT

cdr3_length: 12
clone_size: NA
j_call: TRBJ1-2
v_call: TRBV12-3/TRBV12-4
d_call: NA
cdr3_aa: CASTPEGNGYTF
cdr3_nt: TGTGCCAGCACCCCGGAGGGGAATGGCTACACCTTC

cdr3_length: 15
clone_size: NA
j_call: TRBJ1-2
v_call: TRBV6-6
d_call: TRBD1
cdr3_aa: CASSRGWDSNYGYTF
cdr3_nt: TGTGCCAGCAGTCGGGGGTGGGACAGCAACTATGGCTACACCTTC

cdr3_length: 15
clone_size: NA
j_call: TRBJ1-6
v_call: TRBV27
d_call: TRBD1
cdr3_aa: CASSPLTGINSPLHF
cdr3_nt: TGTGCCAGCAGTCCCCTGACAGGGATTAATTCACCCCTCCACTTT

cdr3_length: 17
clone_size: NA
j_call: TRBJ1-1
v_call: TRBV5-1
d_call: TRBD1
cdr3_aa: CASSLTGAGAMNTEAFF
cdr3_nt: TGCGCCAGCAGCTTGACAGGGGCAGGGGCCATGAACACTGAAGCTTTCTTT

cdr3_length: 14
clone_size: NA
j_call: TRBJ1-6
v_call: TRBV7-3
d_call: NA
cdr3_aa: CASSLGGTDITLHF
cdr3_nt: TGTGCCAGCAGCTTAGGGGGGACGGACATAACCCTCCACTTT

cdr3_length: 17
clone_size: NA
j_call: TRBJ2-3
v_call: TRBV10-1
d_call: TRBD2
cdr3_aa: CASSDQTSGSLTDTQYF
cdr3_nt: TGCGCCAGCAGTGATCAGACTAGCGGGAGTTTGACAGATACGCAGTATTTT

cdr3_length: 15
clone_size: few
j_call: TRBJ1-5
v_call: TRBV7-2
d_call: NA
cdr3_aa: CASSDRTYSNQPQHF
cdr3_nt: TGTGCCAGCAGCGACAGGACATATAGCAATCAGCCCCAGCATTTT

cdr3_length: 13
clone_size: NA
j_call: TRBJ1-5
v_call: TRBV24-1
d_call: TRBD1
cdr3_aa: CATSGQGSQPQHF
cdr3_nt: TGTGCCACCAGTGGACAGGGAAGTCAGCCCCAGCATTTT

cdr3_length: 15
clone_size: NA
j_call: TRBJ1-4
v_call: TRBV7-3
d_call: NA
cdr3_aa: CASSPQGLPNEKLFF
cdr3_nt: TGTGCCAGCAGCCCTCAGGGTCTACCTAATGAAAAACTGTTTTTT

cdr3_length: 13
clone_size: NA
j_call: TRBJ1-5
v_call: TRBV30
d_call: TRBD1
cdr3_aa: CAWSTGGGQPQHF
cdr3_nt: TGTGCCTGGAGTACAGGGGGTGGGCAGCCCCAGCATTTT

cdr3_length: 17
clone_size: once
j_call: TRBJ2-7
v_call: TRBV19
d_call: TRBD2
cdr3_aa: CATGTSGSWGVGDEQYF
cdr3_nt: TGTGCCACTGGGACTAGCGGGAGTTGGGGGGTAGGGGACGAGCAGTACTTC

cdr3_length: 15
clone_size: NA
j_call: TRBJ1-2
v_call: TRBV27
d_call: NA
cdr3_aa: CASSLRSLGGGGYTF
cdr3_nt: TGTGCCAGCAGTCTCCGAAGTTTGGGAGGCGGTGGCTACACCTTC

cdr3_length: 15
clone_size: once
j_call: TRBJ1-6
v_call: TRBV5-1
d_call: TRBD1
cdr3_aa: CASSSAGGSGSPLHF
cdr3_nt: TGCGCCAGCAGCTCTGCAGGGGGGTCAGGGTCACCCCTCCACTTT

cdr3_length: 12
clone_size: NA
j_call: TRBJ2-3
v_call: TRBV24-1
d_call: NA
cdr3_aa: CATEIRTDTQYF
cdr3_nt: TGTGCCACCGAGATCCGCACAGATACGCAGTATTTT

cdr3_length: 20
clone_size: NA
j_call: TRBJ1-4
v_call: TRBV9
d_call: NA
cdr3_aa: CASSATLAGEMTTTNEKLFF
cdr3_nt: TGTGCCAGCAGCGCGACCTTGGCGGGAGAGATGACCACAACTAATGAAAAACTGTTTTTT

cdr3_length: 15
clone_size: NA
j_call: TRBJ1-2
v_call: TRBV7-9
d_call: NA
cdr3_aa: CASSLAHRGGYGYTF
cdr3_nt: TGTGCCAGCAGCTTAGCGCATAGGGGAGGCTATGGCTACACCTTC

cdr3_length: 15
clone_size: NA
j_call: TRBJ2-3
v_call: TRBV6-2/TRBV6-3
d_call: TRBD2
cdr3_aa: CASSYSGSGSDTQYF
cdr3_nt: TGTGCCAGCAGTTACTCGGGTAGCGGGAGCGATACGCAGTATTTT

cdr3_length: 13
clone_size: NA
j_call: TRBJ1-5
v_call: TRBV12-3/TRBV12-4
d_call: NA
cdr3_aa: CASSLRQNQPQHF
cdr3_nt: TGTGCCAGCAGTTTAAGACAGAATCAGCCCCAGCATTTT

cdr3_length: 17
clone_size: NA
j_call: TRBJ1-1
v_call: TRBV6-1
d_call: NA
cdr3_aa: CASSDLYGGRGGTEAFF
cdr3_nt: TGTGCCAGCAGTGATCTCTATGGGGGGCGCGGGGGCACTGAAGCTTTCTTT

cdr3_length: 18
clone_size: few
j_call: TRBJ2-1
v_call: TRBV7-7
d_call: NA
cdr3_aa: CASSLSPGHWKERDEQFF
cdr3_nt: TGTGCTAGCAGCTTAAGCCCCGGCCACTGGAAGGAGAGGGATGAGCAGTTCTTC

cdr3_length: 14
clone_size: NA
j_call: TRBJ1-1
v_call: TRBV28
d_call: NA
cdr3_aa: CASSLASGRHQAFF
cdr3_nt: TGTGCCAGCAGTTTAGCCTCCGGGAGGCATCAAGCTTTCTTT

cdr3_length: 13
clone_size: NA
j_call: TRBJ1-5
v_call: TRBV6-5
d_call: NA
cdr3_aa: CASSLDVNQPQHF
cdr3_nt: TGTGCCAGCTCCCTAGATGTGAATCAGCCCCAGCATTTT

cdr3_length: 14
clone_size: once
j_call: TRBJ2-7
v_call: TRBV5-1
d_call: NA
cdr3_aa: CASSLGHRGNEQYF
cdr3_nt: TGCGCCAGCAGCTTGGGTCACCGGGGGAACGAGCAGTACTTC

cdr3_length: 16
clone_size: NA
j_call: TRBJ1-3
v_call: TRBV5-1
d_call: TRBD1
cdr3_aa: CASSTTGAHSGNTIYF
cdr3_nt: TGCGCCAGCAGCACCACAGGGGCCCACTCTGGAAACACCATATATTTT

cdr3_length: 15
clone_size: NA
j_call: TRBJ2-7
v_call: TRBV3-1/TRBV3-2
d_call: NA
cdr3_aa: CASSQGRSSYYEQYF
cdr3_nt: TGTGCCAGCAGCCAAGGTAGGAGTTCTTACTACGAGCAGTACTTC